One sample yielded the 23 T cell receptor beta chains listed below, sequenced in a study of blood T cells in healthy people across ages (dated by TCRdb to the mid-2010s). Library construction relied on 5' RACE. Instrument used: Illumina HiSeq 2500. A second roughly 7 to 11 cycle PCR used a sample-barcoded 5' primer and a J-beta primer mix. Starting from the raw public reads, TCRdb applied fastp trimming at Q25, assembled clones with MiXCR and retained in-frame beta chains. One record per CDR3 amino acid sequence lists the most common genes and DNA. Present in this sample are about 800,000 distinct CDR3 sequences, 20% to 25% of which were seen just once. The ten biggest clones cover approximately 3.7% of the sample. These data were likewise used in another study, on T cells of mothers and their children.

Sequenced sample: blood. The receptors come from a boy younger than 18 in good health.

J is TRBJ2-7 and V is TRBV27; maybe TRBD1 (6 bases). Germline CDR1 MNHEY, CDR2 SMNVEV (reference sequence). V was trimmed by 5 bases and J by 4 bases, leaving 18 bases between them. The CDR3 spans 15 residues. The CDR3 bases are TGTGCCAGCAGTCCAGGACAGCCTTCCCCTTACGAGCAGTACTTC. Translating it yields CASSPGQPSPYEQYF.

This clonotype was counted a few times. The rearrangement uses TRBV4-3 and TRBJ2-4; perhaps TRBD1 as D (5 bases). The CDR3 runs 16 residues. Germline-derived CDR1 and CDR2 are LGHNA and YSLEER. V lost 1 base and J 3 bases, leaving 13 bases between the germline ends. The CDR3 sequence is CASSQGGSTDKNIQYF. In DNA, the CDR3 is TGCGCCAGCAGCCAAGGAGGTTCGACAGACAAAAACATTCAGTACTTC.

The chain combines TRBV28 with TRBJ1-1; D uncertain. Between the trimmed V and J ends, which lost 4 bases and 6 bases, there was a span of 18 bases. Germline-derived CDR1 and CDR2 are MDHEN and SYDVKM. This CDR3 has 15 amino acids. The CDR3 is CASSSPGVTNPEAFF. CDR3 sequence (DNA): TGTGCCAGCAGTTCCCCCGGGGTTACAAACCCTGAAGCTTTCTTT.

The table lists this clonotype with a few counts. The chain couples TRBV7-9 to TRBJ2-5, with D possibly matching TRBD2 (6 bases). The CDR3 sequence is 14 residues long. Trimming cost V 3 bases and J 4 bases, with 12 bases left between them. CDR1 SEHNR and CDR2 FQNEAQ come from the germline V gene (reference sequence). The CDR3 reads CASSFGEVSETQYF. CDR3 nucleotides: TGTGCCAGCAGCTTCGGGGAGGTGTCAGAGACCCAGTACTTC.

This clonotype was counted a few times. CDR3 sequence reads: CASDRATGNTIYF. CDR3 sequence (DNA): TGTGCCAGCGACAGGGCCACTGGAAACACCATATATTTT. This chain connects TRBV12-3 or TRBV12-4 to TRBJ1-3, with 7 positions matching TRBD1. The V segment lost 8 bases and the J segment 2 bases; nucleotides outside the gene matches: 3. The CDR3 has 13 residues.

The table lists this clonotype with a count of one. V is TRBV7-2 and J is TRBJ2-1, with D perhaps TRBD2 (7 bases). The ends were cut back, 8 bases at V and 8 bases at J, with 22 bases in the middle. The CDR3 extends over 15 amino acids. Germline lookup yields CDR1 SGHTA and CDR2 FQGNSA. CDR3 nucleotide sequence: TGTGCCAGCCCCAAGAGTGGGGTGGGGGGGCATGAGCAGTTCTTC. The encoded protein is CASPKSGVGGHEQFF.

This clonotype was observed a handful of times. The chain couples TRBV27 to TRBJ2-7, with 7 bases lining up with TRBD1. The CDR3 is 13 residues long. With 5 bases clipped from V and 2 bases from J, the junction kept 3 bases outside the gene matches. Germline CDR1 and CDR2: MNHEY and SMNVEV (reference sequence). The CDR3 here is CASSDRVAYEQYF. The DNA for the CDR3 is TGTGCCAGCAGTGACAGGGTAGCCTACGAGCAGTACTTC.

The CDR3 is CASSYIRTSGRASGANVLTF. DNA of the CDR3: TGTGCCAGCAGCTATATTAGAACTAGCGGGAGGGCCTCTGGGGCCAACGTCCTGACTTTC. The J gene is TRBJ2-6, the V gene TRBV7-8, with 13 bases aligning to TRBD2. Per the germline V gene, CDR1 is SGHVS and CDR2 is FQNEAQ. The CDR3 has 20 amino acids. The trim removed 4 bases at V and 0 bases at J, leaving 9 bases unmatched.

The CDR3 is CASSARDSTMNEQFF. CDR3 sequence (DNA): TGTGCCAGCAGCGCCCGGGACAGTACTATGAACGAGCAGTTCTTC. The chain couples TRBV11-1 to TRBJ2-1; 7 bases are a match to TRBD1. Trimming cost V 5 bases and J 10 bases; bases outside gene matches: 14. The CDR3 length is 15 residues. Germline V gene sequence: CDR1 SGHAT, CDR2 FQDESV (reference sequence).

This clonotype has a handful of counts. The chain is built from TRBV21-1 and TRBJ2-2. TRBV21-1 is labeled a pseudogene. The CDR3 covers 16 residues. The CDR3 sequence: CASSKWANTDTGELFF. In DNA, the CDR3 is TGTGCCAGCAGCAAATGGGCAAACACCGACACCGGGGAGCTGTTTTTT.

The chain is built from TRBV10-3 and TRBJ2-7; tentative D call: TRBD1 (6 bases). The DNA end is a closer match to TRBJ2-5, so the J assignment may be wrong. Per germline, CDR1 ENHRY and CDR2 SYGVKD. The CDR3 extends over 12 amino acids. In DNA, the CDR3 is TGTGCCATCAGTGAACAGGGAGAGACCCAGTACTTC. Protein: CAISEQGETQYF.

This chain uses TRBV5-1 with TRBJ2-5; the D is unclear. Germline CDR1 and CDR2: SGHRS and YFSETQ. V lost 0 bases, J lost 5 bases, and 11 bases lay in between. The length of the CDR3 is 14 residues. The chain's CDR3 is CASSLAGESETQYF. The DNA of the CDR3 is TGCGCCAGCAGCTTGGCCGGCGAATCCGAGACCCAGTACTTC.

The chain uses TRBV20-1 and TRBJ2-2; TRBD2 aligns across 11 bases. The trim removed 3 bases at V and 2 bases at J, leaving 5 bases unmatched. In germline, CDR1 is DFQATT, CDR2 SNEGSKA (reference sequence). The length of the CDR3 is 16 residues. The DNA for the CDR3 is TGCAGTGCTAGGGCTAGCGGGAGGCCAAACACCGGGGAGCTGTTTTTT. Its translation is CSARASGRPNTGELFF.

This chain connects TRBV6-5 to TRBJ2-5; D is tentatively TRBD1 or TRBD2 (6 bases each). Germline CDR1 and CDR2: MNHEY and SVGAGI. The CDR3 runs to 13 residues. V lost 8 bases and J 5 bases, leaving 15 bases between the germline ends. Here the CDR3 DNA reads TGTGCCAGCGGGACGGGGGCGGGGGAGACCCAGTACTTC. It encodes CASGTGAGETQYF.

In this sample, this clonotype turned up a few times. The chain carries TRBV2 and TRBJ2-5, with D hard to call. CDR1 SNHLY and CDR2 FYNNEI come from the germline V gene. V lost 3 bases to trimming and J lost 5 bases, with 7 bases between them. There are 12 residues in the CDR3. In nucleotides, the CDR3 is TGTGCCAGCAGTGAGACCGAGGAGACCCAGTACTTC. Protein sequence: CASSETEETQYF.

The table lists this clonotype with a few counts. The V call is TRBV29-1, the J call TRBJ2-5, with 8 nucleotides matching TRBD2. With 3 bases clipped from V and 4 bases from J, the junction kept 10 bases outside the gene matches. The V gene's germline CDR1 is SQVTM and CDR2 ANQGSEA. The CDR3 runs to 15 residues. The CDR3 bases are TGCAGCGTTGAGGGCGGGGGGCTCGTGGGAGAGACCCAGTACTTC. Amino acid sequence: CSVEGGGLVGETQYF. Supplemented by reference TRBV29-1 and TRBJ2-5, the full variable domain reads SAVISQKPSRDICQRGTSLTIQCQVDSQVTMMFWYRQQPGQSLTLIATANQGSEATYESGFVIDKFPISRPNLTFSTLTVSNMSPEDSSIYLCSVEGGGLVGETQYFGPGTRLLVL.

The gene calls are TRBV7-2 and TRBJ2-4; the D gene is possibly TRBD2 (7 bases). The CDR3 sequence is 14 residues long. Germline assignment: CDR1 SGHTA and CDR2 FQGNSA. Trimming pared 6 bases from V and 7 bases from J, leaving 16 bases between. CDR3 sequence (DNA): TGTGCCAGCAGGAAGGGGGGAGGGGGGAACATTCAGTACTTC. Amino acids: CASRKGGGGNIQYF. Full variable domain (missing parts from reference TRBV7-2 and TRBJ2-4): GAGVSQSPSNKVTEKGKDVELRCDPISGHTALYWYRQSLGQGLEFLIYFQGNSAPDKSGLPSDRFSAERTGGSVSTLTIQRTQQEDSAVYLCASRKGGGGNIQYFGAGTRLSVL.

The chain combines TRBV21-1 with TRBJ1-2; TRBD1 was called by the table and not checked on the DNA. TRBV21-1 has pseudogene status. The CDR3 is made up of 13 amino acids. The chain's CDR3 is CASATGAKDGYTF. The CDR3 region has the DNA TGTGCCAGCGCCACAGGAGCTAAAGATGGCTACACCTTC.

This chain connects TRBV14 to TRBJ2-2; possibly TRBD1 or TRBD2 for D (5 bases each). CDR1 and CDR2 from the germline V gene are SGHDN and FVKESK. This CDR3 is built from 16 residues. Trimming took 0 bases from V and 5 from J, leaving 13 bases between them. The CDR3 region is CASSQDMGEGTGELFF. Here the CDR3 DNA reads TGTGCCAGCAGCCAAGATATGGGGGAAGGAACCGGGGAGCTGTTTTTT.

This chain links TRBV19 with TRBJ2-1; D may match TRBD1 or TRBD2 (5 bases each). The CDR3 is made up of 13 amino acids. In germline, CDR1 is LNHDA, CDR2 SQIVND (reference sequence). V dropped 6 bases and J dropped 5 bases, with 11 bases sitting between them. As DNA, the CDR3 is TGTGCCAGTAGCCCCGGGGCAAACAATGAGCAGTTCTTC. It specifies CASSPGANNEQFF.

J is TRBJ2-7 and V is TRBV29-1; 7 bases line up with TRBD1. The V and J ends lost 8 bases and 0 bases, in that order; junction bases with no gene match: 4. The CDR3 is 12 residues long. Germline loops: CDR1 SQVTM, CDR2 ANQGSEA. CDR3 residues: CSSRDSSYEQYF. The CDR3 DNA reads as TGCAGCAGCCGGGACAGCTCCTACGAGCAGTACTTC.

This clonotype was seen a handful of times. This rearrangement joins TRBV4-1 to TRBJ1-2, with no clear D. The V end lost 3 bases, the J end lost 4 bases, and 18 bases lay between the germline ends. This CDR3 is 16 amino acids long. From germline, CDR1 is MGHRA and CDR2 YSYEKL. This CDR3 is CASSQDGPQGPYGYTF. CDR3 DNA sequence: TGCGCCAGCAGCCAGGACGGTCCCCAAGGCCCCTATGGCTACACCTTC.

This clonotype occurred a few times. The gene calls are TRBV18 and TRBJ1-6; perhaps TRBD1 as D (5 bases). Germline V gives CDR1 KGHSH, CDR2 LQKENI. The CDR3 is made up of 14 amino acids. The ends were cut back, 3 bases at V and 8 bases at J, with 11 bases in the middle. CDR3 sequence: CASSPYRDDSPLHF. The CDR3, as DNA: TGTGCCAGCTCACCTTACCGGGACGATTCACCCCTCCACTTT.